Here is one TCR beta chain with its context. The data were taken from a study of blood T cell repertoires in COVID-19. Study context: COVID-19 samples collected from the United States, Italy and Spain covered acute and convalescent phases.

The CDR3 extends over 15 amino acids. The germline V gene has CDR1 MGHRA and CDR2 YSYEKL. Germline trimming cut 2 bases from V and 5 bases from J; bases unmatched to any gene: 8. Here immunoSEQ multiplex PCR was the method, and the copy in TCRdb shows in-frame clones only, minus some. The sample lists 230,000 or so clones, about four fifths seen once, with around 3.7% in the top ten. Cohort assignment relied on participant-reported clinical history. This chain uses TRBV4-1 with TRBJ2-7; 8 nucleotides agree with TRBD1. What was sequenced was PBMCs or T cells enriched from blood (not recorded which). The receptor's source is a man aged 50 to 59 who had recovered from COVID-19. The CDR3 nucleotides read TGCGCCAGCAGCCAAACGGACAGGGAGGTTAACGAGCAGTACTTC. This translates into CASSQTDREVNEQYF.